What follows describes a single T cell receptor beta chain. This specimen comes from a study of blood T cell repertoires in COVID-19. Study in general: Both acute and convalescent COVID-19 samples were obtained from the United States, Italy and Spain.

The data were produced by immunoSEQ multiplex PCR, yet TCRdb's version contains in-frame clones alone and is incomplete. The table shows approximately 500,000 clones, with approximately 83% occurring only once. Germline-derived CDR1 and CDR2 are GTSNPN and SVGIG (reference sequence). The V end lost 2 bases, the J end lost 11 bases, and 12 bases lay between the germline ends. The CDR3 covers 12 residues. The sequence derives from a human donor in a cohort sampled during active COVID-19. The sequenced sample consisted of peripheral blood. V and J are TRBV30 and TRBJ1-4; D unresolved. Here the CDR3 DNA reads TGTGCCTGGAGTACCCCCATGAGGAAACTGTTTTTT. Residues: CAWSTPMRKLFF. Complete variable domain (other parts from reference TRBV30 and TRBJ1-4): SQTIHQWPATLVQPVGSPLSLECTVEGTSNPNLYWYRQAAGRGLQLLFYSVGIGQISSEVPQNLSASRPQDRQFILSSKKLLLSDSGFYLCAWSTPMRKLFFGSGTQLSVL.